The clone carrying this T cell receptor beta chain was counted between two and nine times. Its antigen is not identified. This sample is drawn from a study of cytomegalovirus exposure and HLA in healthy donors. Looking at the study overall: From roughly 180 million T cells, an earlier analysis saw under 140 million unique TCR beta sequences. A data release that came early held some 79 million unique TCRs from HLA-typed donors.

General observations from the study: It was only CMV serostatus that was available as immune exposure information. A missense DCLRE1C variant was associated with V- and J-gene trimming of TCR beta chains in a later analysis, and an independent cohort replicated the association.

The PCR was carried out with 60 Vbeta primers and 13 Jbeta primers. Libraries were prepared by immunoSEQ multiplex PCR; TCRdb keeps only in-frame clonotypes and omits some of them. The table has some 180,000 clones, roughly 9.4% seen once. Sample: PBMCs. This clonotype originated in a woman under 40 in good health and CMV-seropositive.

The CDR3 loop is CSIGQGGTNQPQHF. The CDR3 coding sequence is TGCAGCATTGGACAGGGTGGAACAAATCAGCCCCAGCATTTT. This chain connects TRBV29-1 to TRBJ1-5; the match to TRBD1 covers 8 bases. Germline CDR1 reads SQVTM; CDR2 reads ANQGSEA. The CDR3 totals 14 residues. Trimming removed 8 bases from V and 4 bases from J; junction bases left unmatched: 10. The variable domain in full, with the rest retrieved from reference TRBV29-1 and TRBJ1-5, is SAVISQKPSRDICQRGTSLTIQCQVDSQVTMMFWYRQQPGQSLTLIATANQGSEATYESGFVIDKFPISRPNLTFSTLTVSNMSPEDSSIYLCSIGQGGTNQPQHFGDGTRLSIL.